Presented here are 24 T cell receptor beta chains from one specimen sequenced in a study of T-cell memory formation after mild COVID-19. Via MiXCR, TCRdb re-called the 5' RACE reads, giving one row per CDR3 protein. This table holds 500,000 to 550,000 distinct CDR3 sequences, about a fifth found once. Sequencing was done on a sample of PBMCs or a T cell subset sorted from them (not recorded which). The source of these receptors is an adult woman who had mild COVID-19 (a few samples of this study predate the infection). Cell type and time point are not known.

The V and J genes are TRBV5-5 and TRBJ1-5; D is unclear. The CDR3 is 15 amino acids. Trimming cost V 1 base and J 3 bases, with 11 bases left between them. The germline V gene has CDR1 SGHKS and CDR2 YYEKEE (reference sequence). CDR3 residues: CASSLMPGDNQPQHF. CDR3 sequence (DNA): TGTGCCAGCAGCTTGATGCCCGGGGACAATCAGCCCCAGCATTTT.

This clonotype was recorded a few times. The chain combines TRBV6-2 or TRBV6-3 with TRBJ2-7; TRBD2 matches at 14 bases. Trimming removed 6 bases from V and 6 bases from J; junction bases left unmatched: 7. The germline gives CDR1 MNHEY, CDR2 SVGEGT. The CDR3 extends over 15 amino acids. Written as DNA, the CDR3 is TGTGCCAGCAGACCGGGACTAGCGGGGGTAGCCGAGCAGTACTTC. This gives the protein CASRPGLAGVAEQYF.

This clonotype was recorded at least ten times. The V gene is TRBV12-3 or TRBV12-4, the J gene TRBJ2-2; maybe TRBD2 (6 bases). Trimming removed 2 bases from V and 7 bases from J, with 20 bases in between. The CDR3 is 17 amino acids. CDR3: CASSLRVREYKIGELFF. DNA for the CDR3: TGTGCCAGCAGTTTAAGGGTTCGGGAGTATAAAATCGGGGAGCTGTTTTTT.

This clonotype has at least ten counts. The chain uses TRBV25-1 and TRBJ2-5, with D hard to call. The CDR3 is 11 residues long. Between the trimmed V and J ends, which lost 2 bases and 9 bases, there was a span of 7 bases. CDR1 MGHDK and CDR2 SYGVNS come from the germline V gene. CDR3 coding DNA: TGTGCCAGCAGTGAAGGTGGTTCCCAGTACTTC. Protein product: CASSEGGSQYF.

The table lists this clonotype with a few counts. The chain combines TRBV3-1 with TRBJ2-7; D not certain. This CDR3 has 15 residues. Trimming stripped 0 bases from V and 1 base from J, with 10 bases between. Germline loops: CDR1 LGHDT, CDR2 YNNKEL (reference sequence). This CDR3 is CASSQDVGVSYEQYF. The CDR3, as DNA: TGTGCCAGCAGCCAAGATGTTGGGGTATCCTACGAGCAGTACTTC.

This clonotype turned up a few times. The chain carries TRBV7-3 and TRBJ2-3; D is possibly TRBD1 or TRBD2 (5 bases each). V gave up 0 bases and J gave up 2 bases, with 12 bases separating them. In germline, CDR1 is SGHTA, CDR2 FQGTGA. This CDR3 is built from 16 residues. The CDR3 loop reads CASSLTRGAVTDTQYF. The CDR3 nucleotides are TGTGCCAGCAGCTTAACGAGGGGAGCCGTCACAGATACGCAGTATTTT. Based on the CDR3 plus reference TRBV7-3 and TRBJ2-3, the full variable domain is GAGVSQTPSNKVTEKGKYVELRCDPISGHTALYWYRQSLGQGPEFLIYFQGTGAADDSGLPNDRFFAVRPEGSVSTLKIQRTERGDSAVYLCASSLTRGAVTDTQYFGPGTRLTVL.

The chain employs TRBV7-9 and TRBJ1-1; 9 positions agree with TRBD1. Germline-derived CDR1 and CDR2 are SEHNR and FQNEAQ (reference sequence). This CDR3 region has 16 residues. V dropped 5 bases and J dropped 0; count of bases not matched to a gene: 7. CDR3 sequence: CASSQWGQGLNTEAFF. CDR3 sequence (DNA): TGTGCCAGCAGCCAGTGGGGACAGGGCCTGAACACTGAAGCTTTCTTT.

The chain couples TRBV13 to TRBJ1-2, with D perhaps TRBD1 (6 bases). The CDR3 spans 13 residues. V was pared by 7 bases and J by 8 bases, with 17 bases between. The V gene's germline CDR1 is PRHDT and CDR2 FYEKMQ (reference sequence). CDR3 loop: CASNLGGVKGYTF. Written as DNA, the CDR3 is TGTGCCAGCAATTTGGGGGGCGTAAAAGGCTACACCTTC.

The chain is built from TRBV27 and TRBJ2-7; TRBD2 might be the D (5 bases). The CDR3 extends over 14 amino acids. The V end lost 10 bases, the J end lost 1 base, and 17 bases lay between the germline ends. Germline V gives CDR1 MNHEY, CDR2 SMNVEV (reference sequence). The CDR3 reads CATRGTTNSYEQYF. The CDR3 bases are TGTGCCACCCGGGGAACTACTAATTCCTACGAGCAGTACTTC.

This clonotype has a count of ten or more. The DNA of the CDR3 is TGTGCCACCAGTGATCCTGGACAGGGGGCAACAGATACGCAGTATTTT. This codes for CATSDPGQGATDTQYF. The genes are TRBV24-1 and TRBJ2-3, with 11 bases lining up with TRBD1. CDR3 length: 16 amino acids. V was clipped by 3 bases and J by 3 bases; unmatched bases: 4. Germline assignment: CDR1 KGHDR and CDR2 SFDVKD.

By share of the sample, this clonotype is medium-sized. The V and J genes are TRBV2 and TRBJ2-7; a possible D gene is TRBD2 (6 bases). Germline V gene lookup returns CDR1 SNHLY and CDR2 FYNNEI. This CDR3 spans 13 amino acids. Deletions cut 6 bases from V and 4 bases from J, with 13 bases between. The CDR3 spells CASSGGVSYEQYF. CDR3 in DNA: TGTGCCAGCAGCGGAGGGGTCTCTTACGAGCAGTACTTC.

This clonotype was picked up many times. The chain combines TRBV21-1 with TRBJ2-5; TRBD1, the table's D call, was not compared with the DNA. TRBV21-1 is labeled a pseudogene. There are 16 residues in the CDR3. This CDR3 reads CASSTPGTGTSETQYF. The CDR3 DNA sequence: TGTGCCAGCAGCACCCCCGGGACAGGGACCTCTGAGACCCAGTACTTC.

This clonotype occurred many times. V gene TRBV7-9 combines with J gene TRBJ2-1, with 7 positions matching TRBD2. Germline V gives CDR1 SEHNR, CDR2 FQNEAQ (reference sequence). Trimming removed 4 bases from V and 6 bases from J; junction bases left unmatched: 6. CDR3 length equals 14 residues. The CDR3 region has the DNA TGTGCCAGCAGCTCACCAGCGGGAATCAATGAGCAGTTCTTC. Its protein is CASSSPAGINEQFF. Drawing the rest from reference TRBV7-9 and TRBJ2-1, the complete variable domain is DTGVSQNPRHKITKRGQNVTFRCDPISEHNRLYWYRQTLGQGPEFLTYFQNEAQLEKSRLLSDRFSAERPKGSFSTLEIQRTEQGDSAMYLCASSSPAGINEQFFGPGTRLTVL.

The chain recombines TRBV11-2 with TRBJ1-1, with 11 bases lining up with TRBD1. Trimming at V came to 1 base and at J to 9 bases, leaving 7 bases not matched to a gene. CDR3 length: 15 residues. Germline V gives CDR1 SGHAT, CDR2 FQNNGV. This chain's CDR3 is CASSLGVRDRGKAFF. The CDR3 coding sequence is TGTGCCAGCAGCTTAGGGGTTCGGGACAGGGGGAAAGCTTTCTTT. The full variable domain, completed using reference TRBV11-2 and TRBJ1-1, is EAGVAQSPRYKIIEKRQSVAFWCNPISGHATLYWYQQILGQGPKLLIQFQNNGVVDDSQLPKDRFSAERLKGVDSTLKIQPAKLEDSAVYLCASSLGVRDRGKAFFGQGTRLTVV.

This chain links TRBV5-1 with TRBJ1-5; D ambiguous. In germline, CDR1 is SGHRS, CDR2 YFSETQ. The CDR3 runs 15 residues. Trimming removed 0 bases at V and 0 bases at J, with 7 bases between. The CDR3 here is CASSLGENSNQPQHF. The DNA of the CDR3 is TGCGCCAGCAGCTTGGGGGAGAATAGCAATCAGCCCCAGCATTTT.

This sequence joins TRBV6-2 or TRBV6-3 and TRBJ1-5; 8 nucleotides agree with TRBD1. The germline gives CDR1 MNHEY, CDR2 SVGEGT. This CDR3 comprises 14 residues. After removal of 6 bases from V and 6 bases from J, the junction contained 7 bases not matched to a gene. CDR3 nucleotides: TGTGCCAGCAGCTTGGACAGGGAAATTCAGCCCCAGCATTTT. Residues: CASSLDREIQPQHF.

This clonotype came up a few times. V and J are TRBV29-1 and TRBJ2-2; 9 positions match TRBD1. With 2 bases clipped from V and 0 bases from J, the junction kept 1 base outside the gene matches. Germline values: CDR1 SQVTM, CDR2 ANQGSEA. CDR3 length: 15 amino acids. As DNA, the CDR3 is TGCAGCGTTGAACGGACAGGGGCGAACACCGGGGAGCTGTTTTTT. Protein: CSVERTGANTGELFF.

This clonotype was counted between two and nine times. The CDR3 DNA follows: TGCGCCAGCAGCCAAGACGCCGGACAGGGGATTAACCACGAGCAGTACTTC. Its translation: CASSQDAGQGINHEQYF. The chain employs TRBV4-3 and TRBJ2-7, with 9 bases that match TRBD1. The CDR3 is made up of 17 amino acids. The V gene's germline CDR1 is LGHNA and CDR2 YSLEER. Trimming took 0 bases from V and 5 from J; bases not matched to a gene: 11.

This CDR3 is CASSRVRDSGANVLTF. In nucleotides, the CDR3 is TGTGCCAGCAGTAGGGTGAGAGACTCTGGGGCCAACGTCCTGACTTTC. This chain connects TRBV12-3 or TRBV12-4 to TRBJ2-6; D remains ambiguous. The CDR3 contains 16 residues. V dropped 5 bases and J dropped 0 bases, with 11 bases sitting between them.

CDR3 DNA sequence: TGCGCCAGCAGCTGGGCTATCGGGACTAGCGGCAATGAGCAGTTCTTC. Amino acid sequence: CASSWAIGTSGNEQFF. The J gene is TRBJ2-1, the V gene TRBV5-1; 11 bases line up with TRBD2. Germline V gene lookup returns CDR1 SGHRS and CDR2 YFSETQ. The V and J ends lost 3 bases and 6 bases, in that order; junction bases with no gene match: 8. This CDR3 has 16 amino acids.

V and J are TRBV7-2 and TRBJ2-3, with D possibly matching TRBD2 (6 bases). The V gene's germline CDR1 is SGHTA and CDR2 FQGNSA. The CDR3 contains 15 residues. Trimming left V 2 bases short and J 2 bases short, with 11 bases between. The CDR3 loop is CASSLTGLYTDTQYF. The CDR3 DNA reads TGTGCCAGCAGCTTAACGGGACTTTACACAGATACGCAGTATTTT.

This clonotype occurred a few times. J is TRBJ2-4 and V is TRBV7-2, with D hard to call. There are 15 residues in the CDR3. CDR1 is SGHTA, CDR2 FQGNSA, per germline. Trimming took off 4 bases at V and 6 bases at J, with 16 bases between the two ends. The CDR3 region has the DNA TGTGCCAGCAGCTCGAGGCCGGACGGCCGAAACATTCAGTACTTC. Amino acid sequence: CASSSRPDGRNIQYF.

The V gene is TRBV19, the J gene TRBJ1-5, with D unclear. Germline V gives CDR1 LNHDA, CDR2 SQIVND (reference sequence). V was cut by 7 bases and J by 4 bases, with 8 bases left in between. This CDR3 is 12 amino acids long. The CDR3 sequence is CASTRSNQPQHF. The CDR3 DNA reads TGTGCCAGTACAAGGAGTAATCAGCCCCAGCATTTT.

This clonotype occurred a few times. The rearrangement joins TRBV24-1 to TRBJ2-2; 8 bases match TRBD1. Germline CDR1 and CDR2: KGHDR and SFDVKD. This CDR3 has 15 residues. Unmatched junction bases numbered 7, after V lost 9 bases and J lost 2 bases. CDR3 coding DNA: TGTGCCACCTTTTCCGACAGGGGAAACACCGGGGAGCTGTTTTTT. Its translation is CATFSDRGNTGELFF.